A selection of T cell receptor beta chains follows, all from one sample in a study of beta chain features in type 1 diabetes. Profiled with immunoSEQ multiplex PCR; TCRdb holds only in-frame clones, not every one. Among around 150,000 clones listed, about 9.4% were seen once. The sequencing sample was made of central memory CD4+ T cells from blood. The receptors here all came from a man aged 25 to 45 with type 1 diabetes. The CDR3 runs from the conserved cysteine through the conserved F or W. The D gene is left open where the match is weak. Not every row has a clone size; where given, it reads once, few, many or a size class.

clone_size d_call j_call v_call cdr3_nt cdr3_aa
NA NA TRBJ2-2 TRBV9 TGTGCCAGCAGCGTAGAGAGCACCGGGGAGCTGTTTTTT CASSVESTGELFF
few TRBD2 TRBJ2-7 TRBV18 TGTGCCAGCTCACGAGCGGGGGGGGCCTACGAGCAGTACTTC CASSRAGGAYEQYF
few NA TRBJ2-5 TRBV5-1 TGCGCCAGCAGCTTGGCCCCGCAGGGGAAGGAGACCCAGTACTTC CASSLAPQGKETQYF
few TRBD2 TRBJ2-5 TRBV7-7 TGTGCCAGCAGTCCGGGACTAGCGGGAGGGATTGAGACCCAGTACTTC CASSPGLAGGIETQYF
few TRBD2 TRBJ2-5 TRBV5-1 TGCGCCAGCAGCTCTAGCGGGAGTAGGGAGACCCAGTACTTC CASSSSGSRETQYF
NA NA TRBJ2-1 TRBV11-2 TGTGCCAGCAGCTTAAGCACTGGCTCCTACAATGAGCAGTTCTTC CASSLSTGSYNEQFF
few TRBD2 TRBJ2-5 TRBV11-1 TGTGCCAGCAGCTTAGCCCTCACTAGCGTACAAGAGACCCAGTACTTC CASSLALTSVQETQYF
few NA TRBJ2-2 TRBV5-6 TGTGCCAGCAGCTTGTTCTCCCAGGACACCGGGGAGCTGTTTTTT CASSLFSQDTGELFF
NA NA TRBJ1-1 TRBV28 TGTGCCAGCAGTTTACATGGGCCAGTTGAAGCTTTCTTT CASSLHGPVEAFF
few NA TRBJ1-5 TRBV29-1 TGCAGCGTTGTTGGAGGGAGCAATCAGCCCCAGCATTTT CSVVGGSNQPQHF
few NA TRBJ2-2 TRBV9 TGTGCCAGCAGCGTAGGGCACAGGGCGGGCACCGGGGAGCTGTTTTTT CASSVGHRAGTGELFF
few TRBD2 TRBJ2-5 TRBV5-1 TGCGCCAGCAGCCTACTCGGGACTACGCAAGAGACCCAGTACTTC CASSLLGTTQETQYF
few TRBD1 TRBJ2-3 TRBV7-8 TGTGCCAGCAGTGAAAACAGGGGGAGGTCAGATACGCAGTATTTT CASSENRGRSDTQYF
few TRBD1 TRBJ1-5 TRBV27 TGTGCCAGCAATCCCACGGGACAGGGGCATCAGCCCCAGCATTTT CASNPTGQGHQPQHF